This is a list of T cell receptor beta chains from one sample in a study of control samples from healthy donors and cancer patients. Assay used: immunoSEQ multiplex PCR; TCRdb lists only in-frame clones, some missing. The sample carries roughly 100,000 clones, 92% recorded once. Specimen: blood. The receptors originated from a woman aged 18-35 years in good health. CDR3s leave out the opening cysteine and the closing phenylalanine or tryptophan. The D gene is left open where the match is weak. Not every row has a clone size; where given, it reads once, few, many or a size class.

TRBV30	TRBJ1-3	NA	NA	AWVRGAGNTIY
TRBV2	TRBJ1-1	TRBD1	NA	ASSEDRVRTEAF
TRBV5-1	TRBJ1-1	TRBD1	NA	ASSHPRDRPFTATEAF
TRBV18	TRBJ2-3	NA	NA	ASSPPGFITDTQY
TRBV2	TRBJ2-7	NA	NA	ASSDGLSYEQY
TRBV5-8	TRBJ2-5	TRBD1	NA	ASSLGTGQETQY
TRBV25-1	TRBJ2-7	NA	NA	ASSIGLGPNYEQY
TRBV7-8	TRBJ1-2	NA	NA	ASSSQTYGYT
TRBV4-1	TRBJ2-5	TRBD1	once	ASSLPGTGVPETQY
TRBV19	TRBJ2-1	TRBD1	NA	ASRLRDRVNIEQF
TRBV9	TRBJ2-1	TRBD2	NA	ASSPSGLAGGSYNEQF
TRBV4-3	TRBJ2-7	TRBD2	NA	ASSQGGTSDRSYEQY
TRBV4-2	TRBJ2-1	NA	NA	ASSQARWLAVGNEQF
TRBV6-5	TRBJ1-6	NA	NA	ASSYVGGNSPLH
TRBV6-2/TRBV6-3	TRBJ2-7	TRBD1	once	ASSLSGTGGNEQY
TRBV7-8	TRBJ1-6	NA	NA	ASSSTMVGSSYNSPLH
TRBV30	TRBJ1-6	NA	NA	AWRLAGGKDSPLH
TRBV6-6	TRBJ2-5	NA	NA	AGGPMPDGQETQY
TRBV6-6	TRBJ2-7	NA	NA	ASSNQRGQY
TRBV27	TRBJ2-7	NA	NA	ASSFTDREQY
TRBV18	TRBJ2-1	NA	NA	ASSPLRDEQF
TRBV27	TRBJ1-1	TRBD1	once	ASSPTTGTMNTEAF
TRBV6-4	TRBJ2-2	NA	NA	ASSDSGANTGELF
TRBV21-1	TRBJ2-7	NA	NA	ASSKGMQEQY
TRBV10-2	TRBJ1-1	TRBD1	NA	ASSDDRETEAF
TRBV24-1	TRBJ1-2	NA	NA	ATSDRDIYGYT
TRBV7-9	TRBJ2-5	TRBD1	NA	ASSLVTGDQETQY
TRBV10-3	TRBJ1-4	NA	NA	AISDPRVQKLF
TRBV2	TRBJ1-1	NA	NA	ASSEVSRGLKTEAF
TRBV19	TRBJ1-1	TRBD1	few	ASSIAIDRAEAF
TRBV27	TRBJ1-5	NA	NA	ASSSGRENTYQPQH
TRBV24-1	TRBJ2-3	TRBD2	NA	ATSAASGKRDTQY
TRBV5-4	TRBJ2-3	NA	NA	ASSLLETSADTQY
TRBV6-4	TRBJ2-1	TRBD2	NA	ASSDSTSGYNEQF
TRBV27	TRBJ2-3	NA	NA	ASSLYPSDLRADTQY
TRBV12-3/TRBV12-4	TRBJ2-5	NA	NA	ASTGQMGETQY
TRBV29-1	TRBJ1-1	NA	NA	SVQVSLDTEAF
TRBV29-1	TRBJ1-1	NA	NA	SVVRNTEAF
TRBV24-1	TRBJ2-1	TRBD2	NA	ATSDFPAGGFYNEQF
TRBV5-1	TRBJ2-7	TRBD2	NA	ASSLEGGSYEQY
TRBV28	TRBJ1-6	NA	NA	ASIRGRNSPLH
TRBV19	TRBJ2-5	TRBD1	once	ASSRDRGTETQY
TRBV6-5	TRBJ2-5	NA	NA	ASKAPGSGGETQY
TRBV19	TRBJ1-2	NA	NA	ASNHGEGYT
TRBV6-5	TRBJ1-1	NA	once	ASSYGAGIWGTEAF
TRBV28	TRBJ2-6	TRBD1	NA	ASSLTGVGANVLT
TRBV7-2	TRBJ1-4	NA	NA	ASSPLVRGEKLF
TRBV27	TRBJ2-1	TRBD2	NA	ASRLAVNSYNEQF
TRBV4-2	TRBJ2-3	NA	NA	ASSPSGRIDTQY